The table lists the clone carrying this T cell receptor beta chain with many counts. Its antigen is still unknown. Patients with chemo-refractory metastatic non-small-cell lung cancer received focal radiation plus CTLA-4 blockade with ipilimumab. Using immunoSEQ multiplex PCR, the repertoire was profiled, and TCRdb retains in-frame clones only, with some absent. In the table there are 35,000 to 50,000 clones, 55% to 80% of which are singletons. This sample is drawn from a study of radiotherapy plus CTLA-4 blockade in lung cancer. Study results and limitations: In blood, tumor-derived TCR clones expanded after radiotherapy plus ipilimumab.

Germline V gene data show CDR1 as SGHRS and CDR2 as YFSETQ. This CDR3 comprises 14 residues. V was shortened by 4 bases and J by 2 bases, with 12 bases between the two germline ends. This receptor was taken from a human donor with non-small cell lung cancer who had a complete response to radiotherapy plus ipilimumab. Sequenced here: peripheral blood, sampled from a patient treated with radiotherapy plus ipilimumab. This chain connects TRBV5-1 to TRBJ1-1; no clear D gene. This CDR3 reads CASSPGTANTEAFF. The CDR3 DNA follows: TGCGCCAGCAGCCCCGGAACAGCAAACACTGAAGCTTTCTTT.